Listed below are T cell receptor beta chains from one sample, sequenced in a study of beta chain features in type 1 diabetes. Clones were read by immunoSEQ multiplex PCR, and TCRdb kept only the in-frame ones, dropping some. This sample carries fewer than 450,000 clones, about 14% of them seen once, and the ten largest clones take about 0.015%. Sample: naive CD4+ T cells from blood. The source is a woman under 30 with type 1 diabetes. The CDR3 runs from the conserved cysteine through the conserved F or W. D genes are given only for firm matches. Clone size is not always given. Where it is, it says once, few, many or a class for expanded clones.

- TRBD2 19 TRBJ2-3 TRBV7-9 TGTGCCAGCAGCTTAAAGGGGCTAGCGGGACCTCTACGCACAGATACGCAGTATTTT CASSLKGLAGPLRTDTQYF
- TRBD2 14 TRBJ2-7 TRBV5-1 TGCGCCAGCAGCTCTAGCGGGGCCCTCTACGAGCAGTACTTC CASSSSGALYEQYF
- TRBD2 16 TRBJ2-5 TRBV19 TGTGCCAGTAGTATTGGGTTCGCGGGAGTCGCGGAGACCCAGTACTTC CASSIGFAGVAETQYF
- - 14 TRBJ1-2 TRBV5-4 TGTGCCAGCGGAGGGGACAAGTCGGGAGGCGGCTACACCTTC CASGGDKSGGGYTF
few - 15 TRBJ2-7 TRBV5-1 TGCGCCAGCAGCTTGGCCCGTACAGGGAGCAACGAGCAGTACTTC CASSLARTGSNEQYF
- TRBD1 16 TRBJ2-7 TRBV25-1 TGTGCCAGCAGTGGCGGGTTGACAGGGGCTACCTACGAGCAGTACTTC CASSGGLTGATYEQYF
few - 14 TRBJ2-1 TRBV12-5 TGTGCTAGTGGTTCCGGGGGATTGAACAATGAGCAGTTCTTC CASGSGGLNNEQFF
- - 14 TRBJ1-1 TRBV30 TGTGCCTGGAGTAGGATGGACAGGAACACTGAAGCTTTCTTT CAWSRMDRNTEAFF
- - 14 TRBJ1-5 TRBV7-9 TGTGCCAGCAGCCCTAGTGAGGGAAATCAGCCCCAGCATTTT CASSPSEGNQPQHF
- - 16 TRBJ2-3 TRBV19 TGTGCCAGTAGTATCCTGCCCGGTCCTAGCACAGATACGCAGTATTTT CASSILPGPSTDTQYF
few - 16 TRBJ2-1 TRBV19 TGTGCCAGTAGTATAAGTGACCAGGGTGGGTGGAATGAGCAGTTCTTC CASSISDQGGWNEQFF
few - 16 TRBJ2-1 TRBV5-6 TGTGCCAGCAGCTCCAGGGGTCGGGCGACCTACAATGAGCAGTTCTTC CASSSRGRATYNEQFF
few - 14 TRBJ2-3 TRBV2 TGTGCCAGCAGTGAGTCTAGGAGCACAGATACGCAGTATTTT CASSESRSTDTQYF
- - 14 TRBJ2-7 TRBV18 TGTGCCAGCTCACCCCCGGGACAATTGTACGAGCAGTACTTC CASSPPGQLYEQYF
few - 14 TRBJ1-5 TRBV27 TGTGCCAGCAGTCCGAGAGGTAGCAATCAGCCCCAGCATTTT CASSPRGSNQPQHF
few - 12 TRBJ1-3 TRBV30 TGTGGGCTGATATTCTCTGGAAACACCATATATTTT CGLIFSGNTIYF
few TRBD1 18 TRBJ2-3 TRBV4-3 TGCGCCAGCAGCCAAGACCCCTCCGGGACAGGGGTCCCAGATACGCAGTATTTT CASSQDPSGTGVPDTQYF
few - 14 TRBJ1-1 TRBV2 TGTGCCAGCCTGACCGGGCCCCGGGAAACTGAAGCTTTCTTT CASLTGPRETEAFF
few TRBD1 15 TRBJ1-1 TRBV30 TGTGCCTTTCTCCGACAGGGGATGGTCAGGACTGAAGCTTTCTTT CAFLRQGMVRTEAFF
- - 15 TRBJ2-5 TRBV18 TGTGCCAGCTCACCAGGGGGCAAGCGCCAAGAGACCCAGTACTTC CASSPGGKRQETQYF
- - 11 TRBJ1-5 TRBV28 TGTGCCAGCAGTTATGGCCAGCCCCAGCATTTT CASSYGQPQHF
few - 11 TRBJ1-1 TRBV20-1 TGCAGAGCCGAGCCCAACACTGAAGCTTTCTTT CRAEPNTEAFF
few TRBD1 14 TRBJ1-2 TRBV6-5 TGTGCCAGCAGTTACTCGACAGGGAAATATGGCTACACCTTC CASSYSTGKYGYTF
- - 14 TRBJ2-1 TRBV7-3 TGTGCCAGCAGCCGCGGGCCCTTATACAATGAGCAGTTCTTC CASSRGPLYNEQFF
- - 16 TRBJ1-1 TRBV18 TGTGCCAGCTCGCTGAACACAGGGACCCTGAACACTGAAGCTTTCTTT CASSLNTGTLNTEAFF
- TRBD1 16 TRBJ1-1 TRBV6-1 TGTGCCAGCAGTGGGAGAAGGGACAGGGGGAACACTGAAGCTTTCTTT CASSGRRDRGNTEAFF
few - 12 TRBJ2-4 TRBV28 TGTGCCAGCACACGGACTGGGAACATTCAGTACTTC CASTRTGNIQYF